These 19 T cell receptor beta chains came from one sample sequenced in a study of CD4+ T cells in melanoma. Produced via immunoSEQ multiplex PCR; TCRdb's table is partial and in-frame only. The sample lists more than 8,000 clones, under 65% occurring once. Sequencing was done on a sample of cells from a culture (not recorded whether cultured in vitro). The receptors were sampled from a human donor with melanoma.

This chain links TRBV5-1 with TRBJ2-7; TRBD2 might be the D (6 bases). Trimming pared 1 base from V and 3 bases from J, leaving 17 bases between. Germline values: CDR1 SGHRS, CDR2 YFSETQ. CDR3 length: 16 residues. CDR3 nucleotide sequence: TGCGCCAGCAGCTTGAGAGCGGGCAGCATCGTCTACGAGCAGTACTTC. It yields the protein CASSLRAGSIVYEQYF.

The chain has TRBV5-1 and TRBJ2-5; TRBD1 matches 8 bases. The CDR3 sequence is 16 residues long. J gave up 4 bases and V 3 bases, and 11 bases lay outside the gene matches. The germline CDR1 and CDR2 sequences are SGHRS and YFSETQ. CDR3 nucleotide sequence: TGCGCCAGCAGCTGGGGGCTACAGGGGGTTGGAGAGACCCAGTACTTC. It encodes CASSWGLQGVGETQYF.

The chain links TRBV18 to TRBJ2-3; 7 nucleotides match TRBD2. Trimming took 3 bases from V and 0 from J; bases not matched to a gene: 6. Germline CDR1 is KGHSH and CDR2 is LQKENI. This CDR3 is built from 16 residues. The CDR3 bases are TGTGCCAGCTCACCTTTCCGCGGGGGTAGCACAGATACGCAGTATTTT. It translates to CASSPFRGGSTDTQYF. Supplemented by reference TRBV18 and TRBJ2-3, the full variable domain reads NAGVMQNPRHLVRRRGQEARLRCSPMKGHSHVYWYRQLPEEGLKFMVYLQKENIIDESGMPKERFSAEFPKEGPSILRIQQVVRGDSAAYFCASSPFRGGSTDTQYFGPGTRLTVL.

This clone came up a few times. The chain links TRBV11-2 to TRBJ1-6; TRBD1 matches at 11 bases. Germline CDR1 and CDR2: SGHAT and FQNNGV. V trimming: 5 bases; J trimming: 9 bases; junction bases outside the gene matches: 9. The CDR3 is 16 residues long. This CDR3 is CASSTDRGRIGSPLHF. The CDR3 nucleotides are TGTGCCAGCAGCACGGACAGGGGGCGAATAGGTTCACCCCTCCACTTT.

The rearrangement uses TRBV19 and TRBJ2-2; 8 nucleotides line up with TRBD1. The CDR3 is 15 amino acids. The germline V gene encodes CDR1 LNHDA and CDR2 SQIVND (reference sequence). The junction had 3 bases not matched to a gene; V was cut back by 5 bases and J by 1 base. The CDR3 is CASSPGTGNTGELFF. Written as DNA, the CDR3 is TGTGCCAGTAGTCCCGGGACAGGGAACACCGGGGAGCTGTTTTTT.

This clone showed up just a few times. The chain couples TRBV2 to TRBJ2-7, with D hard to call. Germline V gene lookup returns CDR1 SNHLY and CDR2 FYNNEI. CDR3 size: 15 residues. V lost 3 bases and J lost 5, with 17 bases in between. This CDR3 is CASSDRSRNLHEQYF. Written as DNA, the CDR3 is TGTGCCAGCAGTGACAGGAGTAGAAACCTGCACGAGCAGTACTTC.

In DNA, the CDR3 is TGTGCTAGTGGTTCCCGCTGGGGTGAGCAGTTCTTC. Translation: CASGSRWGEQFF. The chain uses TRBV12-5 and TRBJ2-1; D gene uncertain. Germline assignment: CDR1 LGHNT and CDR2 FRNRAP. The CDR3 is made up of 12 amino acids. With 4 bases removed from V and 9 bases from J, the gap between germline ends came to 10 bases.

The chain combines TRBV29-1 with TRBJ1-5; TRBD1 aligns across 8 bases. Germline CDR1 is SQVTM and CDR2 is ANQGSEA. This CDR3 is 14 amino acids long. V gave up 7 bases and J gave up 4 bases; unmatched junction bases: 9. CDR3 sequence reads: CSARGTGGNQPQHF. In nucleotides, the CDR3 is TGCAGCGCCAGGGGGACAGGAGGAAATCAGCCCCAGCATTTT.

This clone was observed a handful of times. The chain couples TRBV5-1 to TRBJ1-6, with 9 bases lining up with TRBD1. Germline V gives CDR1 SGHRS, CDR2 YFSETQ. V lost 4 bases, J lost 9 bases, and 14 bases stayed unmatched. The CDR3 totals 17 residues. The CDR3 DNA follows: TGCGCCAGCAGCGAGGGACAGGGCCCGTTGAGCGGTTCACCCCTCCACTTT. This translates into CASSEGQGPLSGSPLHF. The entire variable domain, with the rest obtained from reference TRBV5-1 and TRBJ1-6, is as follows: KAGVTQTPRYLIKTRGQQVTLSCSPISGHRSVSWYQQTPGQGLQFLFEYFSETQRNKGNFPGRFSGRQFSNSRSEMNVSTLELGDSALYLCASSEGQGPLSGSPLHFGNGTRLTVT.

This clone was seen more than once but under ten times. The gene calls are TRBV5-5 and TRBJ1-6, with 8 bases fitting TRBD1. The V and J ends lost 5 bases and 5 bases, in that order; junction bases with no gene match: 6. CDR1 is SGHKS and CDR2 is YYEKEE in the germline V gene (reference sequence). This CDR3 has 15 amino acids. The DNA of the CDR3 is TGTGCCAGCAGGATCTGGACAGGGAATAATTCACCCCTCCACTTT. Its protein product is CASRIWTGNNSPLHF.

This rearrangement joins TRBV6-1 to TRBJ2-3; 14 bases agree with TRBD2. The CDR3 spans 15 residues. Trimming cost V 6 bases and J 4 bases; bases outside gene matches: 3. CDR1 MNHNS and CDR2 SASEGT come from the germline V gene. The CDR3: CASRRTSGGSDTQYF. CDR3 DNA sequence: TGTGCCAGCAGAAGGACTAGCGGGGGGTCAGATACGCAGTATTTT.

The chain employs TRBV6-1 and TRBJ2-7, with D maybe TRBD1 (5 bases). This CDR3 comprises 12 residues. CDR1 MNHNS and CDR2 SASEGT come from the germline V gene. Trimming cost V 5 bases and J 6 bases, with 11 bases left between them. CDR3 amino acids: CASSLTVTEQYF. In DNA form, the CDR3 reads TGTGCCAGCAGTCTGACAGTCACCGAGCAGTACTTC.

The chain uses TRBV27 and TRBJ2-6, with D perhaps TRBD1 (5 bases). The CDR3 has 18 amino acids. V was trimmed by 4 bases and J by 0 bases, leaving 16 bases between them. Germline V gene lookup returns CDR1 MNHEY and CDR2 SMNVEV (reference sequence). The CDR3: CASSWSGFLRSGANVLTF. The CDR3 region has the DNA TGTGCCAGCAGTTGGTCAGGGTTTCTCCGCTCTGGGGCCAACGTCCTGACTTTC.

The chain recombines TRBV5-1 with TRBJ1-1; no firm D call. V gave up 0 bases and J gave up 0 bases, with 15 bases separating them. CDR3 length: 17 amino acids. The V gene's germline CDR1 is SGHRS and CDR2 YFSETQ. The CDR3 bases are TGCGCCAGCAGCTTGGACTTGCAGGTCGGATTGAACACTGAAGCTTTCTTT. Translation gives CASSLDLQVGLNTEAFF.

The V gene is TRBV9, the J gene TRBJ1-1, with TRBD1 as a possible D gene (6 bases). The V and J ends lost 2 bases and 0 bases respectively, with 8 bases between them. The germline CDR1 and CDR2 sequences are SGDLS and YYNGEE. The CDR3 spans 14 residues. The CDR3 sequence is CASSVGQMNTEAFF. The CDR3 coding sequence is TGTGCCAGCAGCGTCGGACAGATGAACACTGAAGCTTTCTTT.

The CDR3 is CARGDTDEDQPQHF. The DNA for the CDR3 is TGTGCCAGAGGGGACACCGACGAGGATCAGCCCCAGCATTTT. The J gene is TRBJ1-5, the V gene TRBV7-8; TRBD1 might be the D (6 bases). Between the trimmed V and J ends, which lost 9 bases and 5 bases, there was a span of 17 bases. Germline CDR1 is SGHVS and CDR2 is FQNEAQ. CDR3 size: 14 residues.

The sample holds a few counts of this clone. This chain links TRBV6-1 with TRBJ2-2; D is possibly TRBD1 (6 bases). Germline CDR1 is MNHNS and CDR2 is SASEGT. This CDR3 region has 15 residues. V lost 4 bases to trimming and J lost 3 bases, with 12 bases between them. The CDR3 DNA follows: TGTGCCAGCAGTGTCCGGACAGCTGACACCGGGGAGCTGTTTTTT. Amino acids: CASSVRTADTGELFF.

The chain is built from TRBV25-1 and TRBJ1-1, with D hard to call. Germline V lookup: CDR1 MGHDK, CDR2 SYGVNS. V was cut by 3 bases and J by 1 base, with 6 bases left in between. The CDR3 totals 13 residues. The CDR3 is CASSEGENTEAFF. DNA for the CDR3: TGTGCCAGCAGTGAGGGAGAGAACACTGAAGCTTTCTTT.

The chain is built from TRBV11-2 and TRBJ1-3, with D hard to call. Germline V gives CDR1 SGHAT, CDR2 FQNNGV. CDR3 length: 15 residues. V lost 0 bases, J lost 4 bases, and 10 bases lay in between. The CDR3 region has the DNA TGTGCCAGCAGCTTAGAGCTGGGCTCAGGAAACACCATATATTTT. Translated, it gives CASSLELGSGNTIYF.